What follows are 7 T cell receptor beta chains derived from one specimen sequenced in a study of early T cells in non-severe SARS-CoV-2 infection (dated by TCRdb to the early 2020s). Library construction relied on 5' RACE. Sequencing instrument: NextSeq 500. TCRdb reprocessed the public reads (quality trimming at Q25 with fastp, clone calling with MiXCR) and kept in-frame beta chains. Each CDR3 protein gets just one entry, which takes the most common genes and DNA from the rows behind it. The sample includes some 80,000 distinct CDR3 sequences, with more than 9% observed a single time. The biggest ten clones account for about 8.2% of the sample. The sequencing used whole blood, collected at baseline. The source is an adult who was a healthcare worker with PCR-confirmed SARS-CoV-2 infection or an uninfected control (not recorded which).

This chain connects TRBV5-1 to TRBJ1-4; D gene ambiguous. The V end was cut by 0 bases, the J end by 8 bases, with 14 bases between. Germline CDR1 is SGHRS and CDR2 is YFSETQ. The CDR3 is made up of 15 amino acids. For the CDR3, the DNA is TGCGCCAGCAGCTTGGGTTGGGGAAGAGAGGAAAAACTGTTTTTT. This gives the protein CASSLGWGREEKLFF.

The V and J genes are TRBV12-3 or TRBV12-4 and TRBJ2-5, with 7 bases aligning to TRBD1. The V gene end was trimmed by 3 bases and the J gene end by 3 bases; junction bases not matched to a gene: 7. The CDR3 spans 15 residues. CDR3 sequence (DNA): TGTGCCAGCAGTTTGAGAAAGGGACAGAAAGAGACCCAGTACTTC. Its translation is CASSLRKGQKETQYF.

V usage is TRBV2 and J usage is TRBJ2-1; the match to TRBD2 covers 10 bases. The ends lost 1 base at V and 5 bases at J; junction bases unmatched: 11. The CDR3 totals 18 residues. The V gene's germline CDR1 is SNHLY and CDR2 FYNNEI. The CDR3 region has the DNA TGTGCCAGCAGTGAAGGCTTGGGGGGGACTAGCGCTCACAATGAGCAGTTCTTC. This translates into CASSEGLGGTSAHNEQFF.

J is TRBJ2-5 and V is TRBV10-3; TRBD2 matches at 7 bases. The CDR3 is 12 residues long. The V segment lost 10 bases and the J segment 5 bases; nucleotides outside the gene matches: 7. Germline CDR1 reads ENHRY; CDR2 reads SYGVKD. CDR3 protein: CASAGTTETQYF. CDR3 DNA sequence: TGTGCCAGCGCCGGGACTACGGAGACCCAGTACTTC.

This chain connects TRBV20-1 to TRBJ2-7; 10 bases align to TRBD2. This CDR3 is 16 amino acids long. Trimming removed 3 bases from V and 2 bases from J; junction bases left unmatched: 10. Germline CDR1 reads DFQATT; CDR2 reads SNEGSKA (reference sequence). CDR3 sequence reads: CSASGASGRLPYEQYF. The DNA of the CDR3 is TGCAGTGCTAGTGGGGCTAGCGGGAGACTGCCCTACGAGCAGTACTTC.

This chain uses TRBV28 with TRBJ1-3, with D perhaps TRBD1 (6 bases). Looked up from germline, CDR1 is MDHEN and CDR2 is SYDVKM. Trimming took off 6 bases at V and 5 bases at J, with 14 bases between the two ends. The CDR3 has 14 amino acids. Here the CDR3 reads CASSNQGWRNTIYF. The CDR3 DNA sequence: TGTGCCAGCAGCAATCAGGGGTGGAGAAACACCATATATTTT.

Ten or more counts support this clonotype. The rearrangement links TRBV20-1 to TRBJ1-3, with D perhaps matching TRBD1 (5 bases). Trimming removed 3 bases from V and 0 bases from J, with 15 bases in between. This CDR3 contains 16 residues. Germline V lookup: CDR1 DFQATT, CDR2 SNEGSKA (reference sequence). The CDR3 bases are TGCAGTGCTAGGCGGGAGGGGTCTAGCTCTGGAAACACCATATATTTT. Its translation is CSARREGSSSGNTIYF.